The 12 T cell receptor beta chains below all came from one sample that was sequenced in a study of shared clonotypes between healthy human individuals. The assay was immunoSEQ multiplex PCR, and TCRdb's table has in-frame clones only and misses some. The sample has about 660,000 clones, around 72% seen once; the top ten hold 1.5% to 2%. The sample consisted of memory CD4+ T cells sorted from blood. Subset reported: CD45RA-negative fraction. The receptor set was obtained from a woman aged 25 to 39 in good health.

The chain is built from TRBV6-5 and TRBJ2-7; tentatively, D is TRBD2 (6 bases). CDR1 is MNHEY, CDR2 SVGAGI, per germline. The V gene lost 4 bases and the J gene lost 7 bases, with 17 bases spanning the gap. There are 14 residues in the CDR3. Written as DNA, the CDR3 is TGTGCCAGCAGTTCGCGGGCGGGATCGGGGGAGCAGTACTTC. Protein product: CASSSRAGSGEQYF.

The chain links TRBV7-6 to TRBJ1-4; D is uncertain. V was clipped by 5 bases and J by 7 bases, with 5 bases between them. Germline V lookup: CDR1 SGHVS, CDR2 FNYEAQ. The CDR3 totals 11 residues. The CDR3 DNA reads TGTGCCAGCAGCCCGGTTGAAAAACTGTTTTTT. Residues: CASSPVEKLFF.

In this sample, this clone turned up a few times. This chain uses TRBV5-6 with TRBJ2-2, with D unresolved. The CDR3 length is 13 residues. Germline CDR1 reads SGHDT; CDR2 reads YYEEEE. Trimming removed 0 bases from V and 3 bases from J, with 3 bases in between. CDR3 coding DNA: TGTGCCAGCAGCTTGGGACACACCGGGGAGCTGTTTTTT. It is translated as CASSLGHTGELFF.

This chain connects TRBV27 to TRBJ2-3; D possibly corresponds to TRBD2 (6 bases). This CDR3 is built from 15 residues. CDR1 and CDR2 (germline): MNHEY, SMNVEV (reference sequence). The ends were cut back, 2 bases at V and 1 base at J, with 10 bases in the middle. The CDR3 DNA is TGTGCCAGCAGTTTACAGCCGGGGGGCACAGATACGCAGTATTTT. Translating gives CASSLQPGGTDTQYF.

The rearrangement links TRBV11-3 to TRBJ2-2; perhaps TRBD2 as D (5 bases). Trimming removed 2 bases at V and 0 bases at J, with 10 bases between. The CDR3 totals 16 residues. In germline, CDR1 is SGHNT, CDR2 YENEEA. This chain's CDR3 is CASSLRGSTNTGELFF. The CDR3 DNA reads TGTGCCAGCAGCTTAAGAGGGAGCACGAACACCGGGGAGCTGTTTTTT.

Only a few counts were recorded for this clone. V is TRBV5-1 and J is TRBJ1-3; a weak D match, TRBD1 (5 bases). V was shortened by 4 bases and J by 9 bases, with 14 bases between the two germline ends. There are 13 residues in the CDR3. Germline V gene lookup returns CDR1 SGHRS and CDR2 YFSETQ. In DNA form, the CDR3 reads TGCGCCAGCAGCCGGGACGAGGGTGGCACCATATATTTT. Protein: CASSRDEGGTIYF.

This chain uses TRBV7-9 with TRBJ2-2, with 7 bases fitting TRBD1. The CDR3 is made up of 15 amino acids. The germline CDR1 and CDR2 sequences are SEHNR and FQNEAQ (reference sequence). V was clipped by 9 bases and J by 4 bases; unmatched bases: 11. The CDR3 loop is CASSQGLEGTGELFF. For the CDR3, the DNA is TGTGCCAGTTCACAGGGGCTAGAGGGCACCGGGGAGCTGTTTTTT.

In DNA, the CDR3 is TGTGCCAGTAGTACCGGGACTTTTTCCACAGATACGCAGTATTTT. It translates to CASSTGTFSTDTQYF. The chain combines TRBV19 with TRBJ2-3; D perhaps matches TRBD2 (6 bases). The CDR3 length is 15 residues. Germline V gene sequence: CDR1 LNHDA, CDR2 SQIVND (reference sequence). V dropped 4 bases and J dropped 2 bases, with 13 bases sitting between them.

The chain carries TRBV27 and TRBJ2-7, with TRBD1 identical over 7 bases. The CDR3 is 14 residues long. V gave up 2 bases and J gave up 5 bases; unmatched junction bases: 6. Per germline, CDR1 MNHEY and CDR2 SMNVEV (reference sequence). CDR3 amino acids: CASSLVGQSHEQYF. As DNA, the CDR3 is TGTGCCAGCAGTTTAGTGGGACAGTCCCACGAGCAGTACTTC.

This chain links TRBV25-1 with TRBJ1-5, with unresolved D. The V gene lost 4 bases and the J gene lost 4 bases, with 17 bases spanning the gap. There are 16 residues in the CDR3. Per germline, CDR1 MGHDK and CDR2 SYGVNS. CDR3 region: CASSGNEADGNQPQHF. The CDR3 DNA sequence: TGTGCCAGCAGTGGGAACGAGGCCGATGGGAATCAGCCCCAGCATTTT.

This clone was observed a handful of times. The chain combines TRBV7-9 with TRBJ2-5; 11 bases agree with TRBD2. Germline CDR1 SEHNR, CDR2 FQNEAQ (reference sequence). V shed 0 bases, J shed 2 bases, and the junction held 2 bases outside the gene matches. This CDR3 spans 16 amino acids. CDR3 residues: CASSLARLAGQETQYF. The CDR3 nucleotides are TGTGCCAGCAGCTTAGCCCGACTAGCGGGGCAAGAGACCCAGTACTTC.

The chain couples TRBV11-2 to TRBJ2-7, with D unresolved. Trimming left V 2 bases short and J 5 bases short, with 10 bases between. Germline CDR1 SGHAT, CDR2 FQNNGV. The CDR3 runs to 13 residues. CDR3: CASSLKLFHEQYF. As DNA, the CDR3 is TGTGCCAGCAGCTTAAAGCTATTCCACGAGCAGTACTTC.